These T cell receptor beta chains were read from a single sample in a study of blood T cell repertoires in COVID-19. The assay was immunoSEQ multiplex PCR, and TCRdb's table has in-frame clones only and misses some. The sample contains more than 300,000 clones, around 90% of which appear only once. The sequenced sample consisted of PBMCs or T cells enriched from blood (not recorded which). These TCRs come from a woman under 30 who had recovered from COVID-19. CDR3s include the opening cysteine and the closing phenylalanine or tryptophan. D genes are given only for firm matches. Rows may omit the clone size; those that give it use once, few, many or a size class.

>TRBV24-1|TRBJ1-5|-|TRBD1
CATSPTGGYQPQHF
TGTGCCACCAGCCCGACAGGGGGCTATCAGCCCCAGCATTTT
>TRBV29-1|TRBJ1-2|-|-
CSAPRFDSFGRHYGYTF
TGCAGCGCCCCTCGGTTCGACAGTTTCGGCAGGCACTATGGCTACACCTTC
>TRBV29-1|TRBJ2-7|once|TRBD1
CSVEGQGPTYEQYF
TGCAGCGTAGAGGGACAGGGTCCTACCTACGAGCAGTACTTC
>TRBV6-2/TRBV6-3|TRBJ1-5|-|-
CASSPVILAQHF
TGTGCCAGCAGCCCGGTGATTCTAGCCCAGCATTTT
>TRBV19|TRBJ1-5|-|TRBD1
CASSIGGTGVNQPQHF
TGTGCCAGTAGTATAGGTGGGACAGGAGTAAATCAGCCCCAGCATTTT
>TRBV4-2|TRBJ1-1|-|TRBD1
CAGSGGRDEAFF
TGTGCCGGCTCAGGGGGACGCGATGAAGCTTTCTTT
>TRBV29-1|TRBJ1-2|-|-
CSVDSVANYGYTF
TGCAGCGTTGATTCGGTAGCTAACTATGGCTACACCTTC
>TRBV6-1|TRBJ1-1|once|-
CASSEPTDRMNTEAFF
TGTGCCAGCAGTGAACCCACAGATAGAATGAACACTGAAGCTTTCTTT
>TRBV29-1|TRBJ2-7|-|TRBD1
CSVVKTGGREQYF
TGCAGCGTTGTAAAAACAGGGGGACGCGAGCAGTACTTC
>TRBV10-3|TRBJ2-1|-|-
CAISYRSEQFF
TGTGCCATCAGCTACAGGAGTGAGCAGTTCTTC
>TRBV4-3|TRBJ2-2|few|TRBD2
CASSQEGASGNTGELFF
TGCGCCAGCAGCCAAGAAGGGGCTAGCGGAAACACCGGGGAGCTGTTTTTT
>TRBV19|TRBJ1-2|-|-
CASKVADRLASGSGYTF
TGTGCCAGTAAGGTCGCGGACAGACTAGCGTCGGGGTCTGGCTACACCTTC
>TRBV5-5|TRBJ2-5|-|TRBD1
CASSLGQATYQETQYF
TGTGCCAGCAGCTTAGGACAGGCGACCTACCAAGAGACCCAGTACTTC
>TRBV3-1/TRBV3-2|TRBJ2-1|-|TRBD2
CASSQGGGIPEQFF
TGTGCCAGCAGCCAGGGCGGGGGGATACCTGAGCAGTTCTTC
>TRBV24-1|TRBJ1-4|-|TRBD1
CATSADRGGEKLFF
TGTGCCACCAGTGCCGACAGGGGTGGTGAAAAACTGTTTTTT
>TRBV11-2|TRBJ1-3|-|TRBD1
CASSLDRDRGGSGNTIYF
TGTGCCAGCAGCTTAGATCGGGACAGGGGAGGTTCTGGAAACACCATATATTTT
>TRBV30|TRBJ1-5|-|-
CAWRGAGDQPQHF
TGTGCCTGGAGAGGGGCAGGGGATCAGCCCCAGCATTTT
>TRBV14|TRBJ2-7|-|TRBD1
CASSQLRGRTYEQYF
TGTGCCAGCAGCCAACTGAGGGGGCGAACCTACGAGCAGTACTTC
>TRBV4-1|TRBJ2-7|-|-
CASSQSFGVGYEQYF
TGCGCCAGCAGCCAATCCTTCGGAGTAGGCTACGAGCAGTACTTC
>TRBV30|TRBJ2-1|once|TRBD2
CACGGGGNEEQFF
TGTGCCTGTGGCGGGGGGGGGAATGAGGAGCAGTTCTTC
>TRBV12-3/TRBV12-4|TRBJ1-1|-|-
CASQFSRGIEAFF
TGTGCCAGCCAGTTTAGTAGGGGTATTGAAGCTTTCTTT
>TRBV4-2|TRBJ2-7|-|-
CASSQGPYYEQYF
TGTGCCAGCAGCCAAGGGCCTTATTACGAGCAGTACTTC
>TRBV6-2/TRBV6-3|TRBJ2-1|-|-
CASSVRYNEQFF
TGTGCCAGCAGTGTCCGGTACAATGAGCAGTTCTTC
>TRBV2|TRBJ2-3|-|-
CASSELGQVYTDTQYF
TGTGCCAGCAGTGAACTTGGGCAGGTCTACACAGATACGCAGTATTTT
>TRBV2|TRBJ2-1|-|-
CASRTTGSNEQFF
TGTGCCAGCAGAACGACAGGTTCCAATGAGCAGTTCTTC
>TRBV2|TRBJ1-1|-|-
CASSPLGGKNTEAFF
TGTGCCAGCAGTCCTTTGGGGGGGAAAAACACTGAAGCTTTCTTT
>TRBV6-5|TRBJ1-4|-|TRBD1
CASRRDRGDEKLFF
TGTGCCAGCAGGCGGGACAGGGGAGATGAAAAACTGTTTTTT
>TRBV11-2|TRBJ1-1|-|TRBD1
CASSPGRTGGTEAFF
TGTGCCAGCAGTCCTGGAAGAACAGGGGGCACTGAAGCTTTCTTT
>TRBV5-4|TRBJ2-5|-|TRBD1
CASSPTGTDQYF
TGTGCCAGCAGCCCGACAGGGACGGACCAGTACTTC
>TRBV5-5|TRBJ1-2|-|TRBD1
CASSFGQGAHYGYTF
TGTGCCAGCAGCTTTGGACAGGGGGCTCACTATGGCTACACCTTC
>TRBV5-6|TRBJ2-5|once|TRBD1
CASSSTTGGETQYF
TGTGCCAGCAGCTCCACTACAGGGGGAGAGACCCAGTACTTC
>TRBV15|TRBJ1-3|-|-
CATSRDYSSGNTIYF
TGTGCCACCAGCAGAGATTACAGCTCTGGAAACACCATATATTTT
>TRBV7-9|TRBJ2-1|once|TRBD1
CASSLVWDRSSYNEQFF
TGTGCCAGCAGCTTAGTCTGGGACAGAAGCTCCTACAATGAGCAGTTCTTC
>TRBV30|TRBJ1-1|few|-
CAWSETANTEAFF
TGTGCCTGGAGCGAGACAGCGAACACTGAAGCTTTCTTT
>TRBV19|TRBJ2-5|-|TRBD2
CASSHSGGNQETQYF
TGTGCCAGTAGCCATAGCGGGGGGAACCAAGAGACCCAGTACTTC
>TRBV7-8|TRBJ2-3|-|-
CASHAGIGSLSTDTQYF
TGTGCCAGCCACGCGGGGATTGGATCCCTCAGCACAGATACGCAGTATTTT
>TRBV6-5|TRBJ2-7|-|-
CASSRRGYEQYF
TGTGCCAGCAGCCGAAGGGGCTACGAGCAGTACTTC
>TRBV4-2|TRBJ1-1|-|-
CASSRAAGPEAFF
TGTGCCAGCAGCCGTGCGGCGGGTCCTGAAGCTTTCTTT
>TRBV15|TRBJ2-7|-|-
CATSREGTAYEQYF
TGTGCCACCAGCAGAGAAGGGACTGCCTACGAGCAGTACTTC
>TRBV19|TRBJ1-1|-|-
CASSIGADREAFF
TGTGCCAGTAGTATTGGGGCCGACAGGGAAGCTTTCTTT
>TRBV12-3/TRBV12-4|TRBJ1-2|-|-
CASSYQGSGYTF
TGTGCCAGCAGTTATCAGGGGAGTGGCTACACCTTC
>TRBV14|TRBJ1-2|few|-
CASSQDARTYGYTF
TGTGCCAGCAGCCAAGATGCCCGGACTTACGGCTACACCTTC
>TRBV15|TRBJ2-2|-|TRBD1
CATSRDRGQGNTGELFF
TGTGCCACCAGCAGAGATAGAGGACAGGGGAACACCGGGGAGCTGTTTTTT